One sample yielded the 9 T cell receptor beta chains listed below, sequenced in a study of blood T cell repertoires in COVID-19. Assay used: immunoSEQ multiplex PCR; TCRdb lists only in-frame clones, some missing. This table holds fewer than 350,000 clones, about 90% found once. The sample consisted of PBMCs or T cells enriched from blood (not recorded which). These receptors were obtained from a woman under 30 with acute COVID-19.

The chain links TRBV27 to TRBJ2-1; 9 bases are shared with TRBD2. The CDR3 runs to 15 residues. V shed 5 bases, J shed 6 bases, and the junction held 8 bases outside the gene matches. Germline V gives CDR1 MNHEY, CDR2 SMNVEV (reference sequence). The CDR3 DNA is TGTGCCAGCAGTCTAAGCGGGAGGAGGTTCAATGAGCAGTTCTTC. Translated, it gives CASSLSGRRFNEQFF.

The chain employs TRBV2 and TRBJ1-4; D remains unclear. CDR1 is SNHLY, CDR2 FYNNEI, per germline. The CDR3 extends over 14 amino acids. The V gene lost 8 bases and the J gene lost 0 bases, with 10 bases spanning the gap. CDR3 bases: TGTGCCAGCCGATTCAGGTCAACTAATGAAAAACTGTTTTTT. Its protein is CASRFRSTNEKLFF. Together with reference TRBV2 and TRBJ1-4, the CDR3 gives the full variable domain: EPEVTQTPSHQVTQMGQEVILRCVPISNHLYFYWYRQILGQKVEFLVSFYNNEISEKSEIFDDQFSVERPDGSNFTLKIRSTKLEDSAMYFCASRFRSTNEKLFFGSGTQLSVL.

V gene TRBV5-1 combines with J gene TRBJ1-1; D perhaps matches TRBD1 (5 bases). Germline V gene data show CDR1 as SGHRS and CDR2 as YFSETQ. Trimming took 0 bases from V and 4 from J, leaving 10 bases between them. CDR3 size: 14 residues. In DNA form, the CDR3 reads TGCGCCAGCAGCTTGGACGGGGGGTCCACTGAAGCTTTCTTT. Translating it yields CASSLDGGSTEAFF.

This chain uses TRBV5-8 with TRBJ1-5; TRBD1 matches at 9 bases. CDR3 length equals 16 residues. Germline CDR1 and CDR2: SGHTS and YDEGEE. Trimming cost V 4 bases and J 5 bases; bases outside gene matches: 10. As DNA, the CDR3 is TGTGCCAGCAGCGCCGGGACAGGGATGATGGATCAGCCCCAGCATTTT. It is translated as CASSAGTGMMDQPQHF.

The chain links TRBV27 to TRBJ1-1; D unclear. V was pared by 5 bases and J by 1 base, with 17 bases between. The CDR3 covers 16 residues. The germline V gene encodes CDR1 MNHEY and CDR2 SMNVEV (reference sequence). The CDR3 nucleotides read TGTGCCAGCAGTCCGGGTAAAGCTCCGGCGAACACTGAAGCTTTCTTT. Protein sequence: CASSPGKAPANTEAFF.

This clone was observed once. The chain carries TRBV2 and TRBJ2-2, with 8 bases that match TRBD1. From germline, CDR1 is SNHLY and CDR2 FYNNEI. The CDR3 consists of 19 residues. The trim removed 10 bases at V and 7 bases at J, leaving 26 bases unmatched. Here the CDR3 reads CATGARVRVGQGLFGELFF. As DNA, the CDR3 is TGTGCCACCGGGGCCCGGGTTCGAGTCGGACAGGGCCTTTTCGGGGAGCTGTTTTTT.

V usage is TRBV5-1 and J usage is TRBJ2-1, with TRBD1 identical over 7 bases. In germline, CDR1 is SGHRS, CDR2 YFSETQ. The CDR3 covers 17 residues. V shed 0 bases, J shed 4 bases, and the junction held 10 bases outside the gene matches. The CDR3: CASSLVVGTAPYNEQFF. DNA for the CDR3: TGCGCCAGCAGCTTGGTGGTTGGGACAGCCCCGTACAATGAGCAGTTCTTC.

The chain employs TRBV27 and TRBJ2-7; D is perhaps TRBD2 (6 bases). Germline V gene lookup returns CDR1 MNHEY and CDR2 SMNVEV (reference sequence). The CDR3 length is 13 residues. The V end was cut by 5 bases, the J end by 4 bases, with 12 bases between. The CDR3 sequence is CASSMTSTYEQYF. CDR3 bases: TGTGCCAGCAGTATGACTAGTACTTACGAGCAGTACTTC.

This clone was counted a single time. V usage is TRBV5-1 and J usage is TRBJ1-3, with TRBD1 as a possible D gene (6 bases). CDR3 size: 16 residues. Trimming removed 0 bases from V and 4 bases from J, with 14 bases in between. Per the germline V gene, CDR1 is SGHRS and CDR2 is YFSETQ. CDR3 nucleotide sequence: TGCGCCAGCAGCTTGGTTACAGGGTATTCAGGAAACACCATATATTTT. As protein: CASSLVTGYSGNTIYF.